This is a list of T cell receptor beta chains from one sample in a study of cytomegalovirus exposure and HLA in healthy donors. Method: immunoSEQ multiplex PCR; TCRdb's copy keeps in-frame clones and lacks some. Of roughly 140,000 clones listed, around a tenth are singletons. The specimen sequenced was PBMCs. These TCRs come from a male donor in good health and CMV-seronegative. The CDR3 runs from the conserved cysteine through the conserved F or W. Fields, in order: clone size, V gene, CDR3 protein. The listing skips clone size in some rows; elsewhere it reads once, few, many or a size class.

clone size: few; V gene: TRBV5-1; CDR3 protein: CASSYEGHLTYGYTF
clone size: few; V gene: TRBV7-2; CDR3 protein: CASSLGQGADEQYF
clone size: -; V gene: TRBV4-3; CDR3 protein: CASSQDWTISYEQYF
clone size: few; V gene: TRBV28; CDR3 protein: CASSSLRGSYEQYF
clone size: -; V gene: TRBV5-8; CDR3 protein: CASSLSRAGGADTQYF
clone size: few; V gene: TRBV11-2; CDR3 protein: CASSSREGSYYEQYF
clone size: few; V gene: TRBV7-2; CDR3 protein: CASSLGGLGQPQHF
clone size: -; V gene: TRBV4-1; CDR3 protein: CASSQENRPAAEAFF
clone size: few; V gene: TRBV4-3; CDR3 protein: CASSRGHYGYTF
clone size: few; V gene: TRBV5-5; CDR3 protein: CASSWGGSYEQYF
clone size: -; V gene: TRBV9; CDR3 protein: CASSVGSSGSRNTGELFF
clone size: -; V gene: TRBV5-6; CDR3 protein: CASSFKFYQETQYF
clone size: -; V gene: TRBV19; CDR3 protein: CASKSGGAYNEQFF
clone size: -; V gene: TRBV19; CDR3 protein: CASSSPQSYEQYF
clone size: few; V gene: TRBV30; CDR3 protein: CAWSPYPLAGVGTQYF
clone size: few; V gene: TRBV4-1; CDR3 protein: CASSHWPGQGNYGYTF